These 20 T cell receptor beta chains were sequenced from one sample in a study of cytomegalovirus exposure and HLA in healthy donors. TCRdb keeps only in-frame clones here, not all; method: immunoSEQ multiplex PCR. The data contain some 130,000 clones, around four fifths of them seen just once; the ten biggest clones take up roughly 29%. Sequencing was carried out using PBMCs. These receptors were collected from a man aged 25-40 years in good health and CMV-seropositive.

This chain uses TRBV9 with TRBJ2-5, with a possible D match to TRBD1 (5 bases). The length of the CDR3 is 14 residues. CDR1 and CDR2 from the germline V gene are SGDLS and YYNGEE. Trimming removed 4 bases from V and 1 base from J, with 11 bases in between. The CDR3 nucleotides read TGTGCCAGCAGCCCCCAAGACAGCCAAGAGACCCAGTACTTC. As protein: CASSPQDSQETQYF.

V gene TRBV12-2 combines with J gene TRBJ2-3; no DNA check was done on the table's D call, TRBD1. TRBV12-2 is a documented pseudogene. The CDR3 runs 16 residues. CDR3 sequence (DNA): TGTGCAAGTCGCTTAGGCTTTAAGGGGGCCCGAGATACGCAGTATTTT. Its translation: CASRLGFKGARDTQYF.

The V call is TRBV7-2, the J call TRBJ2-5; D unclear. V was cut by 5 bases and J by 3 bases, with 10 bases left in between. The CDR3 covers 13 residues. Germline lookup yields CDR1 SGHTA and CDR2 FQGNSA. The CDR3, as DNA: TGTGCCAGCAGCCCAACATTGAAAGAGACCCAGTACTTC. Translation: CASSPTLKETQYF.

This clone was detected only once. The chain joins TRBV7-8 to TRBJ2-1; D is uncertain. The CDR3 runs to 13 residues. Trimming left V 3 bases short and J 7 bases short, with 10 bases between. Germline V gives CDR1 SGHVS, CDR2 FQNEAQ. CDR3: CASSLLGPNEQFF. The CDR3 nucleotides read TGTGCCAGCAGCTTGTTGGGCCCGAATGAGCAGTTCTTC.

The V call is TRBV7-2, the J call TRBJ2-1; 7 bases line up with TRBD2. The CDR3 contains 13 residues. V lost 5 bases and J lost 10; bases outside the gene matches: 8. Germline V lookup: CDR1 SGHTA, CDR2 FQGNSA. CDR3 region: CASSQAGVGEQFF. CDR3 in DNA: TGTGCCAGCAGCCAGGCGGGGGTCGGGGAGCAGTTCTTC. Supplemented by reference TRBV7-2 and TRBJ2-1, the full variable domain reads GAGVSQSPSNKVTEKGKDVELRCDPISGHTALYWYRQSLGQGLEFLIYFQGNSAPDKSGLPSDRFSAERTGGSVSTLTIQRTQQEDSAVYLCASSQAGVGEQFFGPGTRLTVL.

The chain has TRBV5-4 and TRBJ2-5; possible D gene TRBD2, 5 bases. Germline lookup yields CDR1 SGHNT and CDR2 YYREEE (reference sequence). The CDR3 runs to 13 residues. The V and J ends lost 4 bases and 3 bases respectively, with 10 bases between them. DNA of the CDR3: TGTGCCAGCAGCAGGAGGACCGAAGAGACCCAGTACTTC. Its translation is CASSRRTEETQYF.

The chain is built from TRBV13 and TRBJ2-3; a possible D gene is TRBD1 (6 bases). Germline V gene sequence: CDR1 PRHDT, CDR2 FYEKMQ (reference sequence). V gave up 2 bases and J gave up 6 bases, with 27 bases separating them. The CDR3 is made up of 19 amino acids. CDR3 protein: CASSLKPPTGRALTDTQYF. In DNA, the CDR3 is TGTGCCAGCAGCTTAAAGCCCCCGACAGGTCGAGCCCTCACCGATACGCAGTATTTT.

The chain combines TRBV5-6 with TRBJ2-1, with 8 bases that match TRBD2. Germline lookup yields CDR1 SGHDT and CDR2 YYEEEE. V lost 4 bases to trimming and J lost 6 bases; unmatched junction nucleotides: 12. The CDR3 has 16 amino acids. This CDR3 is CASSHTGREVANEQFF. The CDR3 bases are TGTGCCAGCAGCCATACCGGGAGGGAGGTGGCCAATGAGCAGTTCTTC.

This clone was counted at least ten times. The V and J genes are TRBV6-4 and TRBJ2-2, with 7 bases aligning to TRBD1. Germline values: CDR1 MRHNA, CDR2 SNTAGT. The CDR3 is 13 amino acids. With 4 bases clipped from V and 4 bases from J, the junction kept 0 bases outside the gene matches. DNA of the CDR3: TGTGCCAGCAGTGGGACAGGCACCGGGGAGCTGTTTTTT. Protein product: CASSGTGTGELFF.

This sequence joins TRBV5-1 and TRBJ2-2, with 7 bases aligning to TRBD1. Trimming removed 4 bases from V and 6 bases from J; junction bases left unmatched: 9. This CDR3 spans 15 amino acids. Germline CDR1 reads SGHRS; CDR2 reads YFSETQ. CDR3 region: CASSTEGAKAGELFF. The CDR3, as DNA: TGCGCCAGCAGCACCGAGGGGGCAAAGGCCGGGGAGCTGTTTTTT.

V and J are TRBV9 and TRBJ1-1; possible D gene TRBD1, 5 bases. Trimming shortened V by 0 bases and J by 11 bases, and 14 bases separated the two germline ends. The CDR3 is 13 amino acids. Germline loops: CDR1 SGDLS, CDR2 YYNGEE. This CDR3 is CASSVDGGSWAFF. The CDR3 region has the DNA TGTGCCAGCAGCGTAGATGGGGGGAGTTGGGCTTTCTTT. Combining the CDR3 with reference TRBV9 and TRBJ1-1 gives the whole variable domain DSGVTQTPKHLITATGQRVTLRCSPRSGDLSVYWYQQSLDQGLQFLIQYYNGEERAKGNILERFSAQQFPDLHSELNLSSLELGDSALYFCASSVDGGSWAFFGQGTRLTVV.

The V and J genes are TRBV27 and TRBJ2-7; 7 nucleotides agree with TRBD1. The CDR3 is made up of 14 amino acids. Germline V gene lookup returns CDR1 MNHEY and CDR2 SMNVEV (reference sequence). V was pared by 8 bases and J by 5 bases, with 12 bases of the junction left unmatched. CDR3 nucleotides: TGTGCCAGCCAGAGACAGGGTTCCCATAACGAGCAGTACTTC. Translation: CASQRQGSHNEQYF.

The chain joins TRBV9 to TRBJ2-3; D remains ambiguous. The germline gives CDR1 SGDLS, CDR2 YYNGEE. V was shortened by 4 bases and J by 0 bases, with 3 bases between the two germline ends. This CDR3 spans 12 amino acids. DNA for the CDR3: TGTGCCAGCAGCTTAAGCACAGATACGCAGTATTTT. It codes for CASSLSTDTQYF.

The V call is TRBV6-5, the J call TRBJ2-1; 9 bases match TRBD1. CDR1 and CDR2 (germline): MNHEY, SVGAGI. Trimming cost V 6 bases and J 7 bases; bases outside gene matches: 7. This CDR3 is built from 14 residues. The CDR3 here is CASRRDRVVNEQFF. CDR3 sequence (DNA): TGTGCCAGCAGGCGGGACAGGGTGGTAAATGAGCAGTTCTTC.

The rearrangement uses TRBV7-9 and TRBJ1-2; D possibly corresponds to TRBD1 (5 bases). Trimming pared 3 bases from V and 3 bases from J, leaving 11 bases between. The CDR3 sequence is 14 residues long. Germline-derived CDR1 and CDR2 are SEHNR and FQNEAQ (reference sequence). The CDR3 here is CASSFPGVDYGYTF. The CDR3 DNA follows: TGTGCCAGCAGCTTTCCGGGGGTTGACTATGGCTACACCTTC.

The chain recombines TRBV25-1 with TRBJ2-1; 14 bases agree with TRBD2. V was pared by 4 bases and J by 5 bases, with 10 bases of the junction left unmatched. This CDR3 is built from 18 residues. The germline V gene encodes CDR1 MGHDK and CDR2 SYGVNS. The CDR3 region is CASSATPGLAGVNNEQFF. The CDR3 DNA sequence: TGTGCCAGCAGTGCAACCCCGGGACTAGCGGGGGTAAACAATGAGCAGTTCTTC.

The V call is TRBV27, the J call TRBJ2-1; 7 bases agree with TRBD2. The germline CDR1 and CDR2 sequences are MNHEY and SMNVEV (reference sequence). V was pared by 0 bases and J by 1 base, with 3 bases of the junction left unmatched. The CDR3 sequence is 16 residues long. The CDR3 DNA reads TGTGCCAGCAGTTTATCCCTAGCGGCTTCCTACAATGAGCAGTTCTTC. Translation gives CASSLSLAASYNEQFF.

The J gene is TRBJ2-7, the V gene TRBV25-1; 8 bases align to TRBD1. With V trimmed by 1 base and J by 3 bases, 2 bases remained unmatched. The germline V gene encodes CDR1 MGHDK and CDR2 SYGVNS. CDR3 size: 14 residues. The CDR3 bases are TGTGCCAGCAGTGAATCCGGGACAGGCTACGAGCAGTACTTC. It encodes CASSESGTGYEQYF.

The chain is built from TRBV7-3 and TRBJ1-4, with TRBD1 matching 11 bases. The germline V gene encodes CDR1 SGHTA and CDR2 FQGTGA. This CDR3 has 15 amino acids. Trimming removed 5 bases from V and 7 bases from J; junction bases left unmatched: 6. DNA for the CDR3: TGTGCCAGCAGCCTTACCGGGACAGGGGGTGAAAAACTGTTTTTT. It codes for CASSLTGTGGEKLFF.

The chain recombines TRBV5-1 with TRBJ2-7; the match to TRBD1 covers 7 bases. V shed 4 bases and J 1 base; nucleotides not matched to a gene: 8. This CDR3 has 15 residues. In germline, CDR1 is SGHRS, CDR2 YFSETQ. CDR3 region: CASSPNWTGSYEQYF. The DNA for the CDR3 is TGCGCCAGCAGCCCAAACTGGACAGGATCCTACGAGCAGTACTTC.